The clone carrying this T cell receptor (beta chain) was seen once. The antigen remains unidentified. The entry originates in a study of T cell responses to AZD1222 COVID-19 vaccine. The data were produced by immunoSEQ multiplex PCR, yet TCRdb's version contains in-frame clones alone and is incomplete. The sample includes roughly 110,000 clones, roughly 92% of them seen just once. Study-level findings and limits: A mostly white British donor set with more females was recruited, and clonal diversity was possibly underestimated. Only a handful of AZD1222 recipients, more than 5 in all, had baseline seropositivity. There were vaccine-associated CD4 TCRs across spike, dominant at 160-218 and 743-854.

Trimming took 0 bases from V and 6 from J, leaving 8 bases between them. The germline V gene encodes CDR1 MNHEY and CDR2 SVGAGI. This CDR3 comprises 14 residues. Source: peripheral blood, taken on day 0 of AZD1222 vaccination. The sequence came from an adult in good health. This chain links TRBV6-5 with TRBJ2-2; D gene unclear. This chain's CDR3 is CASSYSRWAGELFF. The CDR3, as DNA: TGTGCCAGCAGTTACTCCCGGTGGGCCGGGGAGCTGTTTTTT.